This T cell receptor (beta chain) came from a study of OX40 agonist ivuxolimab in advanced cancers. Study summary: The patients got ivuxolimab, which is an agonistic anti-OX40 (CD134) antibody. Subjects had a mean age of about 61 years, with a range of about 23 to 79; just over 80% were male. Study-wide results and caveats: Relative to CD4+, CD8+ T cells held more expanded clones on average.

Patients with a history of autoimmune disease or on systemic immunosuppression were excluded. Comment on this clone: Its antigen is not known.

Per germline, CDR1 MGHDK and CDR2 SYGVNS. This CDR3 is built from 16 residues. Germline trimming cut 3 bases from V and 7 bases from J; bases unmatched to any gene: 8. The data were produced by immunoSEQ multiplex PCR, yet TCRdb's version contains in-frame clones alone and is incomplete. This table has tens of thousands of clones, over 75% appearing once. J is TRBJ2-2 and V is TRBV25-1; 10 nucleotides match TRBD1. Sequencing used CD4+ or CD8+ T cells sorted from blood, obtained in a trial of the OX40 agonist ivuxolimab. The clonotype comes from an adult with an advanced solid tumor such as melanoma, head and neck, liver or kidney cancer. CDR3: CASSDRGTGAIGELFF. The CDR3 DNA reads as TGTGCCAGCAGTGACAGGGGGACAGGGGCAATCGGGGAGCTGTTTTTT.